These 28 T cell receptor beta chains originate from one sample sequenced in a study of control samples from healthy donors and cancer patients. Produced via immunoSEQ multiplex PCR; TCRdb's table is partial and in-frame only. The table includes around 50,000 clones, around 93% detected once. Sequenced material: PBMCs. Every receptor here comes from a man under 40 with colorectal cancer.

The gene calls are TRBV5-1 and TRBJ1-1; 7 nucleotides align to TRBD1. This CDR3 spans 15 amino acids. CDR1 and CDR2 (germline): SGHRS, YFSETQ. Losses at the gene ends were 7 bases for V and 3 bases for J; bases not matched to a gene: 12. CDR3 sequence: CASATGVGSDTEAFF. The CDR3, as DNA: TGCGCCAGCGCTACAGGGGTAGGTAGCGACACTGAAGCTTTCTTT.

This chain uses TRBV29-1 with TRBJ1-3; D ambiguous. The CDR3 length is 13 residues. Germline V lookup: CDR1 SQVTM, CDR2 ANQGSEA. The V gene lost 3 bases and the J gene lost 0 bases, with 6 bases spanning the gap. Written as DNA, the CDR3 is TGCAGCGTTGATGCTAACTCTGGAAACACCATATATTTT. Translated: CSVDANSGNTIYF.

This clone has just one count. The V and J genes are TRBV6-1 and TRBJ2-2; D perhaps matches TRBD1 (6 bases). The V end was cut by 4 bases, the J end by 6 bases, with 24 bases between. Germline assignment: CDR1 MNHNS and CDR2 SASEGT. This CDR3 has 18 residues. The CDR3 spells CASSAYHLTGTVPGELFF. In nucleotides, the CDR3 is TGTGCCAGCAGTGCTTACCACCTCACAGGGACGGTGCCCGGGGAGCTGTTTTTT.

The chain carries TRBV11-2 and TRBJ2-1, with 7 bases matching TRBD2. V lost 5 bases, J lost 2 bases, and 0 bases stayed unmatched. Per germline, CDR1 SGHAT and CDR2 FQNNGV. This CDR3 comprises 13 residues. Written as DNA, the CDR3 is TGTGCCAGCAGCGGACTAGCCTACAATGAGCAGTTCTTC. It specifies CASSGLAYNEQFF.

The chain recombines TRBV10-3 with TRBJ2-2, with 8 bases fitting TRBD2. The ends lost 0 bases at V and 5 bases at J; junction bases unmatched: 8. The germline gives CDR1 ENHRY, CDR2 SYGVKD. There are 17 residues in the CDR3. The CDR3 bases are TGTGCCATCAGTGAGTCGAACGGGGGGGTTCCTACCGGGGAGCTGTTTTTT. Translation gives CAISESNGGVPTGELFF.

V and J are TRBV15 and TRBJ2-3; D perhaps matches TRBD2 (5 bases). Trimming removed 1 base at V and 1 base at J, with 12 bases between. Per germline, CDR1 LNHNV and CDR2 YYDKDF (reference sequence). There are 16 residues in the CDR3. The CDR3 nucleotides read TGTGCCACCAGCAGAGGAACCGGGGTCGGCACAGATACGCAGTATTTT. This codes for CATSRGTGVGTDTQYF.

V gene TRBV5-6 combines with J gene TRBJ1-2; D unresolved. CDR1 and CDR2 (germline): SGHDT, YYEEEE. Trimming shortened V by 4 bases and J by 8 bases, and 12 bases separated the two germline ends. The CDR3 sequence is 12 residues long. In DNA, the CDR3 is TGTGCCAGCAGCCGGGAAGGCTACGGCTACACCTTC. Translated, it gives CASSREGYGYTF.

The chain employs TRBV7-9 and TRBJ2-3, with D possibly TRBD2 on 7 matching bases. V was trimmed by 7 bases and J by 4 bases, leaving 21 bases between them. The CDR3 runs to 16 residues. Germline CDR1 is SEHNR and CDR2 is FQNEAQ (reference sequence). CDR3 region: CASTHSQGGGSDTQYF. The CDR3 DNA reads TGTGCCAGCACCCACTCGCAGGGAGGGGGGTCAGATACGCAGTATTTT.

The rearrangement joins TRBV6-5 to TRBJ1-4, with D possibly being TRBD1 (5 bases). Germline V gene sequence: CDR1 MNHEY, CDR2 SVGAGI. V was clipped by 3 bases and J by 8 bases, with 16 bases between them. The CDR3 runs 15 residues. The CDR3, as DNA: TGTGCCAGCAGTTATTATCGCGGGGGTGGAGAAAAACTGTTTTTT. This translates into CASSYYRGGGEKLFF.

The chain carries TRBV6-5 and TRBJ1-1, with 8 bases identical to TRBD1. The trim removed 0 bases at V and 4 bases at J, leaving 4 bases unmatched. The CDR3 sequence is 15 residues long. Germline values: CDR1 MNHEY, CDR2 SVGAGI. Written as DNA, the CDR3 is TGTGCCAGCAGTTACTCGACAGGGGTGGGCACTGAAGCTTTCTTT. It translates to CASSYSTGVGTEAFF.

The genes are TRBV10-2 and TRBJ2-4; D is ambiguous. This CDR3 has 14 residues. Trimming took 2 bases from V and 3 from J, leaving 8 bases between them. Germline V gene sequence: CDR1 WSHSY, CDR2 SAAADI. This CDR3 reads CASSEGVIKNIQYF. DNA of the CDR3: TGCGCCAGCAGTGAGGGGGTTATCAAAAACATTCAGTACTTC.

The genes are TRBV3-1 (or the pseudogene TRBV3-2) and TRBJ1-2, with no clear D. This CDR3 region has 15 residues. CDR1 LGHDT and CDR2 YNNKEL come from the germline V gene (reference sequence). Between the trimmed V and J ends, which lost 0 bases and 4 bases, there was a span of 12 bases. Here the CDR3 reads CASSQDRSRFYGYTF. In nucleotides, the CDR3 is TGTGCCAGCAGCCAAGATAGGTCGCGATTCTATGGCTACACCTTC.

The chain employs TRBV11-2 and TRBJ2-2; the D is unclear. The CDR3 is 13 amino acids. V was shortened by 0 bases and J by 6 bases, with 5 bases between the two germline ends. The germline V gene encodes CDR1 SGHAT and CDR2 FQNNGV. CDR3 nucleotide sequence: TGTGCCAGCAGCTTAGAAGCCGCCGGGGAGCTGTTTTTT. Translated, it gives CASSLEAAGELFF.

The chain combines TRBV5-1 with TRBJ2-3, with 13 positions matching TRBD2. V was pared by 8 bases and J by 5 bases, with 14 bases of the junction left unmatched. This CDR3 has 17 amino acids. Germline CDR1 reads SGHRS; CDR2 reads YFSETQ. The CDR3 sequence: CASTPRGLAGTIDTQYF. The CDR3 bases are TGCGCCAGTACCCCCAGGGGACTAGCGGGGACAATAGATACGCAGTATTTT. Complete variable domain (other parts from reference TRBV5-1 and TRBJ2-3): KAGVTQTPRYLIKTRGQQVTLSCSPISGHRSVSWYQQTPGQGLQFLFEYFSETQRNKGNFPGRFSGRQFSNSRSEMNVSTLELGDSALYLCASTPRGLAGTIDTQYFGPGTRLTVL.

This clone came up a few times. This chain uses TRBV18 with TRBJ2-7, with no clear D. Germline V gives CDR1 KGHSH, CDR2 LQKENI. The V and J ends lost 0 bases and 6 bases respectively, with 6 bases between them. CDR3 length equals 12 residues. Written as DNA, the CDR3 is TGTGCCAGCTCACCACCTAGAGGCGAGCAGTACTTC. Residues: CASSPPRGEQYF.

The chain is built from TRBV24-1 and TRBJ2-2; 8 positions match TRBD1. The V segment lost 4 bases and the J segment 2 bases; nucleotides outside the gene matches: 2. CDR1 KGHDR and CDR2 SFDVKD come from the germline V gene. This CDR3 comprises 15 residues. CDR3 nucleotides: TGTGCCACCAGTGACGGACAGGGTAACACCGGGGAGCTGTTTTTT. It translates to CATSDGQGNTGELFF.

The chain has TRBV4-1 and TRBJ1-1, with TRBD1 as a possible D gene (6 bases). The CDR3 runs 16 residues. The V and J ends lost 3 bases and 13 bases respectively, with 27 bases between them. The germline gives CDR1 MGHRA, CDR2 YSYEKL. CDR3 loop: CASSQILLGGRGRVFF. The CDR3, as DNA: TGCGCCAGCAGCCAGATATTATTAGGGGGGCGAGGTAGGGTTTTCTTT.

The chain has TRBV6-2 or TRBV6-3 and TRBJ2-2, with D uncertain. The CDR3 spans 14 residues. The V gene's germline CDR1 is MNHEY and CDR2 SVGEGT. Trimming stripped 1 base from V and 5 bases from J, with 8 bases between. The CDR3 DNA sequence: TGTGCCAGCAGTTACTTCTTGGGTACCGGGGAGCTGTTTTTT. Protein sequence: CASSYFLGTGELFF.

The chain couples TRBV15 to TRBJ2-7; 7 nucleotides line up with TRBD1. CDR1 is LNHNV, CDR2 YYDKDF, per germline (reference sequence). The CDR3 has 15 amino acids. V shed 1 base and J 4 bases; nucleotides not matched to a gene: 7. The CDR3 loop reads CATSRAPGQPYEQYV. The CDR3 nucleotides read TGTGCCACCAGCAGAGCCCCGGGACAGCCTTACGAGCAGTACGTC.

J is TRBJ2-1 and V is TRBV7-2; D uncertain. Trimming left V 1 base short and J 0 bases short, with 7 bases between. The germline gives CDR1 SGHTA, CDR2 FQGNSA. This CDR3 has 15 amino acids. CDR3 amino acids: CASSLEGSSYNEQFF. The CDR3 nucleotides are TGTGCCAGCAGCTTAGAAGGTTCCTCCTACAATGAGCAGTTCTTC.

This chain connects TRBV6-1 to TRBJ2-4; D gene uncertain. Germline CDR1 and CDR2: MNHNS and SASEGT. V gave up 0 bases and J gave up 0 bases, with 9 bases separating them. The length of the CDR3 is 16 residues. The CDR3 coding sequence is TGTGCCAGCAGTGAAGCGTTGGGGTTAGCCAAAAACATTCAGTACTTC. This encodes CASSEALGLAKNIQYF.

The V and J genes are TRBV5-1 and TRBJ2-7; D possibly matches TRBD1 or TRBD2 (5 bases each). The CDR3 sequence is 16 residues long. From germline, CDR1 is SGHRS and CDR2 YFSETQ. Trimming stripped 4 bases from V and 4 bases from J, with 21 bases between. This CDR3 is CASSTTGGLNQYEQYF. In DNA, the CDR3 is TGCGCCAGCAGCACCACTGGGGGTCTAAATCAATACGAGCAGTACTTC.

The V call is TRBV6-2 or TRBV6-3, the J call TRBJ1-2, with 7 bases matching TRBD1. Germline values: CDR1 MNHEY, CDR2 SVGEGT. This CDR3 region has 14 residues. The V gene end was trimmed by 0 bases and the J gene end by 3 bases; junction bases not matched to a gene: 1. CDR3 coding DNA: TGTGCCAGCAGTTACTCGGGACAGTACTATGGCTACACCTTC. This gives the protein CASSYSGQYYGYTF.

The V and J genes are TRBV11-2 and TRBJ2-7; D gene ambiguous. CDR3 size: 11 residues. Germline V gives CDR1 SGHAT, CDR2 FQNNGV. Trimming removed 5 bases at V and 3 bases at J, with 5 bases between. CDR3: CASSVYYEQYV. The CDR3 region has the DNA TGTGCCAGCAGCGTATACTACGAGCAGTACGTC.

This clone was counted once. The genes are TRBV7-2 and TRBJ1-4, with TRBD1 matching over 10 bases. The V gene's germline CDR1 is SGHTA and CDR2 FQGNSA. The CDR3 runs to 16 residues. After removal of 5 bases from V and 0 bases from J, the junction contained 3 bases not matched to a gene. The CDR3 sequence is CASSPGQGATNEKLFF. CDR3 in DNA: TGTGCCAGCAGCCCCGGACAGGGGGCAACTAATGAAAAACTGTTTTTT.

V is TRBV7-2 and J is TRBJ2-4; 7 nucleotides agree with TRBD2. In germline, CDR1 is SGHTA, CDR2 FQGNSA. The CDR3 totals 14 residues. The J segment lost 1 base and the V segment lost 8 bases, leaving 5 bases of the junction unmatched. Written as DNA, the CDR3 is TGTGCCAGCGGCAACGGGGGGGCCAAAAACATTCAGTACTTC. Its translation: CASGNGGAKNIQYF. Variable domain in full (rest from reference TRBV7-2 and TRBJ2-4): GAGVSQSPSNKVTEKGKDVELRCDPISGHTALYWYRQSLGQGLEFLIYFQGNSAPDKSGLPSDRFSAERTGGSVSTLTIQRTQQEDSAVYLCASGNGGAKNIQYFGAGTRLSVL.

The rearrangement uses TRBV6-5 and TRBJ2-3; TRBD1 agrees at 7 bases. The CDR3 totals 13 residues. Germline V lookup: CDR1 MNHEY, CDR2 SVGAGI. Trimming took 7 bases from V and 4 from J; bases not matched to a gene: 5. CDR3 in DNA: TGTGCCAGCACGGGGACAGACTCAGATACGCAGTATTTT. Amino acid sequence: CASTGTDSDTQYF.

The V call is TRBV9, the J call TRBJ1-2; maybe TRBD1 (5 bases). This CDR3 is built from 15 residues. The germline V gene encodes CDR1 SGDLS and CDR2 YYNGEE. V gave up 0 bases and J gave up 4 bases, with 13 bases separating them. Here the CDR3 reads CASSVDRGEVYGYTF. The CDR3 coding sequence is TGTGCCAGCAGCGTAGATCGGGGGGAGGTCTATGGCTACACCTTC.